This record covers a single T cell receptor (beta chain). Its antigen is not known. PCR involved 60 Vbeta and 13 Jbeta primers. This table comes from immunoSEQ multiplex PCR, and its TCRdb copy is limited to in-frame clones, with some not included. The sample has 130,000 to 150,000 clones; 73% are singletons. This sample stems from a study of cytomegalovirus exposure and HLA in healthy donors. Study overall: An earlier analysis found fewer than 140 million unique TCR beta sequences from around 180 million T cells.

Findings of the study overall: Presence/absence analysis assumed near-uniform sequencing depth across donors. Of the V segments, some could not be distinguished, including TRBV6-2 and TRBV6-3, and were excluded. What a later analysis reportedly showed was that an Asian-associated ancestry cluster had fewer N-insertions than the approximately 700-donor mean.

V was clipped by 4 bases and J by 7 bases; unmatched bases: 10. There are 15 residues in the CDR3. CDR1 and CDR2 (germline): SGHTA, FQGNSA. Sequencing was performed on PBMCs. The TCR originated in a human donor in good health. V usage is TRBV7-2 and J usage is TRBJ1-5; 7 bases line up with TRBD1. This chain's CDR3 is CASSSQLQGNQPQHF. The CDR3 bases are TGTGCCAGCAGCTCGCAATTACAGGGGAACCAGCCCCAGCATTTT.